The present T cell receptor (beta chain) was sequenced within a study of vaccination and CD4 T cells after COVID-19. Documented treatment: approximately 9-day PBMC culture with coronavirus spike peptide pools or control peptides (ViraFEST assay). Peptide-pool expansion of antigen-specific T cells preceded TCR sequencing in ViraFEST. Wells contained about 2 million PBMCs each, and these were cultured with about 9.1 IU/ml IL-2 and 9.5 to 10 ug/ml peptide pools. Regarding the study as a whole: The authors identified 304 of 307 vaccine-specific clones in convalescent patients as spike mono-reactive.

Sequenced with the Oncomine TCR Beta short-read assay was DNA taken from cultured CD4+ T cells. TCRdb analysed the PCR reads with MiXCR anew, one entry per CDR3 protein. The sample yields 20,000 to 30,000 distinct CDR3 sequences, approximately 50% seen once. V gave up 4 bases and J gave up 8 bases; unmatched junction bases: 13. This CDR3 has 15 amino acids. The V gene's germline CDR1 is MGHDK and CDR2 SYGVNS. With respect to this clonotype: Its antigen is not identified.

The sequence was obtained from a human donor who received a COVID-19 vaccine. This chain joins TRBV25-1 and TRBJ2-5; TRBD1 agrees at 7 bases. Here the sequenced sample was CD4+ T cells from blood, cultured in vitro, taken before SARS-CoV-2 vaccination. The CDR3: CASSGTGALVFTQYF. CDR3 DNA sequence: TGTGCCAGCAGTGGCACAGGGGCTCTTGTTTTTACCCAGTACTTC.